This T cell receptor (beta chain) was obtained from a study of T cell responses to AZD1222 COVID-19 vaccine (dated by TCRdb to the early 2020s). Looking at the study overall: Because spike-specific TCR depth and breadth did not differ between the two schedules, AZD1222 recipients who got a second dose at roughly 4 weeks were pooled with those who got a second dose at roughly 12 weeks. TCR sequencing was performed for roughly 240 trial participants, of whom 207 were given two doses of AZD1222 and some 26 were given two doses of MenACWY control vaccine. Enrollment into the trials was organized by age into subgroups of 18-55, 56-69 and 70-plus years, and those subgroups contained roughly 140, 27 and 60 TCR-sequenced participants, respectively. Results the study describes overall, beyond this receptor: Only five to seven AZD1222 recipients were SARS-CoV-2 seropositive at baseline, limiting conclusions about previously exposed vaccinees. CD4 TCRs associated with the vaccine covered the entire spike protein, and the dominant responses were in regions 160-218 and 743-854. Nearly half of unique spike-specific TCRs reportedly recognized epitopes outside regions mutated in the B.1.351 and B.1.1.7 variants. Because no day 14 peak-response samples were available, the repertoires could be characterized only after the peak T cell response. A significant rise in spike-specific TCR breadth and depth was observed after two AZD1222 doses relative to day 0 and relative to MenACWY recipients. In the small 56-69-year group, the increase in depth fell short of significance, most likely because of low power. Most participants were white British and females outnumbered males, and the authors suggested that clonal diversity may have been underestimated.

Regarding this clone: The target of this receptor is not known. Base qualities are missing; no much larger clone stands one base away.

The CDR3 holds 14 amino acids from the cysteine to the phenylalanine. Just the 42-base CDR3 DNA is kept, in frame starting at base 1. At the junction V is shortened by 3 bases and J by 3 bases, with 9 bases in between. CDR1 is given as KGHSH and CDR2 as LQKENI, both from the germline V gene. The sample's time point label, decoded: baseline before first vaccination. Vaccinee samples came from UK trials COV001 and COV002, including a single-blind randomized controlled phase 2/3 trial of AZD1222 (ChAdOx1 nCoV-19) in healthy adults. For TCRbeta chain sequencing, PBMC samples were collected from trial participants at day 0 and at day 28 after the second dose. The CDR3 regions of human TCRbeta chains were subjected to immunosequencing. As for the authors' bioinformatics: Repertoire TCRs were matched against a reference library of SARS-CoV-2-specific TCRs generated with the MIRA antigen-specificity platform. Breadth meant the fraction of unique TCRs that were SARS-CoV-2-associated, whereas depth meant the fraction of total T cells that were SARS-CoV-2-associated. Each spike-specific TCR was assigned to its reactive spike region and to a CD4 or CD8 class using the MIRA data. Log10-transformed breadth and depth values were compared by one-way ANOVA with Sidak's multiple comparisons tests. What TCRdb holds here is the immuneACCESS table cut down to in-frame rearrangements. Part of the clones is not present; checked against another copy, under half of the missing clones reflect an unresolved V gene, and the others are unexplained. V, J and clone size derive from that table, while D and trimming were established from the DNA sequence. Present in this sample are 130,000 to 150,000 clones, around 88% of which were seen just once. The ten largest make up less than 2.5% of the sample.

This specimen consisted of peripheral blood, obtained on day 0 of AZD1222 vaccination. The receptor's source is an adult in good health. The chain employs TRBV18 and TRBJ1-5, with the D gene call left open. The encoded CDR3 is CASSPKVPNQPQHF. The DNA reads TGTGCCAGCTCACCGAAGGTTCCCAATCAGCCCCAGCATTTT.